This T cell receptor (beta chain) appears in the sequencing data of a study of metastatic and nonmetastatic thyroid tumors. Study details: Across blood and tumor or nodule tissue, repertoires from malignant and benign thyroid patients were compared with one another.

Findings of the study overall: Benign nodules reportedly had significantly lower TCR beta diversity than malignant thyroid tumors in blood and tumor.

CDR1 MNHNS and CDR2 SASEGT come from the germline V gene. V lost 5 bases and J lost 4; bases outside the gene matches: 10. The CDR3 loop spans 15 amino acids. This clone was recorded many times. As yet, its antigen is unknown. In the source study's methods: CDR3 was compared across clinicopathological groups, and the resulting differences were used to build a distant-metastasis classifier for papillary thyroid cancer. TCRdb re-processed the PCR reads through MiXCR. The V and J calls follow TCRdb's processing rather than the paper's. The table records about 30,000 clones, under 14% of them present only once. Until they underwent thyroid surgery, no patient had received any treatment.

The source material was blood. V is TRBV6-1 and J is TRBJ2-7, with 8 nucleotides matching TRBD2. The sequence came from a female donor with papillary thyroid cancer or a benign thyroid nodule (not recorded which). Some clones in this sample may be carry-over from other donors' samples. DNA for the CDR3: TGTGCCAGCAGTCCCGGGAGCGGGAGCCAATACGAGCAGTACTTC. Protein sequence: CASSPGSGSQYEQYF.